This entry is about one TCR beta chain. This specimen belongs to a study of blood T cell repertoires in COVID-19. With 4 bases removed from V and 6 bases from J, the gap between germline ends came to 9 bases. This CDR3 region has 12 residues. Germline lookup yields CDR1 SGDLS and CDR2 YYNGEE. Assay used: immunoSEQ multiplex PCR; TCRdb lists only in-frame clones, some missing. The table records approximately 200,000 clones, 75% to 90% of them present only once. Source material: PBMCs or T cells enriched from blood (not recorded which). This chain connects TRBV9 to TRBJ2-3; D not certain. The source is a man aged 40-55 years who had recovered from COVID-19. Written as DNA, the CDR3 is TGTGCCAGCAGCCCCCTCAGTGATACGCAGTATTTT. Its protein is CASSPLSDTQYF.